This passage covers 16 T cell receptor beta chains from one sample sequenced in a study of monozygotic twins with inflammatory bowel disease. TCRdb derives one entry per CDR3 protein from the 5' RACE reads, leaving out DNA. The table lists under 150,000 distinct CDR3 sequences, with roughly 2.5% in the top ten. What was sequenced was blood. The receptors here all came from a human donor with ulcerative colitis or Crohn's disease, or a healthy co-twin of an affected twin (not recorded which).

The rearrangement joins TRBV10-3 to TRBJ2-7; TCRdb lists TRBD2, though no DNA is available to test this call. Germline V gene sequence: CDR1 ENHRY, CDR2 SYGVKD. CDR3 length equals 14 residues. The CDR3 is CAISSGTSVSEQYF.

The CDR3 loop reads CASSVRADRTTDTQYF. V usage is TRBV5-1 and J usage is TRBJ2-3; TCRdb designates TRBD1, a call that cannot be tested without DNA. The CDR3 has 16 residues. Germline values: CDR1 SGHRS, CDR2 YFSETQ.

This chain links TRBV5-1 with TRBJ2-3; TCRdb picks TRBD2, but there is no DNA to check that call. This CDR3 has 16 residues. CDR1 SGHRS and CDR2 YFSETQ come from the germline V gene. CDR3 in amino acids: CASLKDGGGARDTQYF.

The gene calls are TRBV5-1 and TRBJ1-1. The CDR3 sequence is 15 residues long. Germline V gene lookup returns CDR1 SGHRS and CDR2 YFSETQ. The CDR3 sequence is CASSFFGEMNTEAFF. The variable domain in full, completed from reference TRBV5-1 and TRBJ1-1, reads KAGVTQTPRYLIKTRGQQVTLSCSPISGHRSVSWYQQTPGQGLQFLFEYFSETQRNKGNFPGRFSGRQFSNSRSEMNVSTLELGDSALYLCASSFFGEMNTEAFFGQGTRLTVV.

The chain is built from TRBV19 and TRBJ1-5; the TRBD1 assignment by TCRdb is unverifiable without DNA. Germline CDR1 and CDR2: LNHDA and SQIVND (reference sequence). The CDR3 consists of 12 residues. The chain's CDR3 is CASRAGNQPQHF.

This rearrangement joins TRBV5-1 to TRBJ2-5; TCRdb picks TRBD1, but there is no DNA to check that call. This CDR3 has 14 amino acids. Germline CDR1 SGHRS, CDR2 YFSETQ. The CDR3: CASSLVSGKETQYF. Variable domain in full (rest from reference TRBV5-1 and TRBJ2-5): KAGVTQTPRYLIKTRGQQVTLSCSPISGHRSVSWYQQTPGQGLQFLFEYFSETQRNKGNFPGRFSGRQFSNSRSEMNVSTLELGDSALYLCASSLVSGKETQYFGPGTRLLVL.

The chain uses TRBV30 and TRBJ1-3. CDR3 length: 16 amino acids. CDR1 and CDR2 (germline): GTSNPN, SVGIG (reference sequence). This CDR3 is CAWTLTHLSSGNTIYF.

The gene calls are TRBV12-3 or TRBV12-4 and TRBJ1-2; TCRdb calls TRBD1, which cannot be checked without DNA. The CDR3 contains 14 residues. Here the CDR3 reads CASSFLGGTGGYTF.

This chain links TRBV18 with TRBJ1-4; absent DNA, TCRdb's TRBD1 call cannot be checked. This CDR3 comprises 14 residues. Germline loops: CDR1 KGHSH, CDR2 LQKENI. The CDR3 here is CASSPIGPGEKLFF.

The chain combines TRBV25-1 with TRBJ1-5; TCRdb designates TRBD1, a call that cannot be tested without DNA. This CDR3 comprises 15 residues. Germline-derived CDR1 and CDR2 are MGHDK and SYGVNS. The CDR3 here is CASSEGTVSNQPQHF.

The chain recombines TRBV20-1 with TRBJ2-2; the D gene TCRdb calls, TRBD1, cannot be checked with no DNA. Germline V gene data show CDR1 as DFQATT and CDR2 as SNEGSKA (reference sequence). The CDR3 runs 16 residues. This chain's CDR3 is CSARDSDGMNTGELFF.

V gene TRBV7-3 combines with J gene TRBJ2-3; no DNA is available, so the TRBD2 call from TCRdb remains unchecked. This CDR3 has 14 amino acids. Per the germline V gene, CDR1 is SGHTA and CDR2 is FQGTGA. This CDR3 reads CASSLTSGGAGKDF.

The chain joins TRBV5-1 to TRBJ2-5. Germline loops: CDR1 SGHRS, CDR2 YFSETQ. This CDR3 has 13 residues. This CDR3 reads CASSLGFSETQYF.

The chain recombines TRBV27 with TRBJ2-1; TCRdb names TRBD1, which stays unverified in the absence of DNA. The CDR3 extends over 15 amino acids. The germline V gene has CDR1 MNHEY and CDR2 SMNVEV (reference sequence). CDR3 residues: CASSPGTGPYNEQFF.

J is TRBJ2-2 and V is TRBV18; there is no DNA to check the TCRdb D call of TRBD1. This CDR3 comprises 17 residues. CDR1 is KGHSH, CDR2 LQKENI, per germline. CDR3 region: CASSARQVWTGTGELFF.

The V call is TRBV18, the J call TRBJ2-1. The CDR3 is 16 amino acids. CDR1 KGHSH and CDR2 LQKENI come from the germline V gene. CDR3 amino acids: CASSRATMGRLNEQFF.